This T cell receptor (beta chain) comes out of a study of blood T cell repertoires in COVID-19. With 4 bases clipped from V and 5 bases from J, the junction kept 1 base outside the gene matches. This CDR3 comprises 12 residues. The method was immunoSEQ multiplex PCR; TCRdb's version includes in-frame clones alone and lacks a portion of them. The sample lists over 300,000 clones; 80% to 90% were seen once. V and J are TRBV12-3 or TRBV12-4 and TRBJ2-5; TRBD2 agrees at 7 bases. The source of this sequence is a woman aged 18-29 years who had recovered from COVID-19. The sample comprised PBMCs or T cells enriched from blood (not recorded which). CDR3 in amino acids: CASSWGGETQYF. The DNA of the CDR3 is TGTGCCAGCAGTTGGGGGGGGGAGACCCAGTACTTC.